These 24 T cell receptor beta chains were sequenced from one sample in a study of identical twins. TCRdb called the 5' RACE reads again in MiXCR, with one record for every CDR3 protein. Of some 1,600,000 distinct CDR3 sequences in the sample, around 29% were seen once. The source material was cord blood. These receptors all come from a newborn girl in good health.

This clonotype was observed a few times. This chain uses TRBV18 with TRBJ1-5; D not certain. V was shortened by 1 base and J by 5 bases, with 9 bases between the two germline ends. Germline V gene sequence: CDR1 KGHSH, CDR2 LQKENI. This CDR3 has 14 residues. The CDR3 loop is CASSPRHGDQPQHF. The CDR3 nucleotides are TGTGCCAGCTCACCACGACATGGGGATCAGCCCCAGCATTTT. Complete variable domain (other parts from reference TRBV18 and TRBJ1-5): NAGVMQNPRHLVRRRGQEARLRCSPMKGHSHVYWYRQLPEEGLKFMVYLQKENIIDESGMPKERFSAEFPKEGPSILRIQQVVRGDSAAYFCASSPRHGDQPQHFGDGTRLSIL.

The genes are TRBV7-2 and TRBJ2-3, with no clear D. This CDR3 comprises 14 residues. Germline CDR1 and CDR2: SGHTA and FQGNSA. V was clipped by 6 bases and J by 6 bases, with 16 bases between them. CDR3 sequence reads: CASSSARVLDTQYF. CDR3 nucleotide sequence: TGTGCCAGCAGTTCCGCTAGGGTCTTGGATACGCAGTATTTT.

A few counts support this clonotype. The chain employs TRBV5-1 and TRBJ2-3, with 7 bases aligning to TRBD1. V lost 4 bases, J lost 3 bases, and 8 bases stayed unmatched. The CDR3 extends over 15 amino acids. The germline gives CDR1 SGHRS, CDR2 YFSETQ. CDR3 loop: CASSRPQGVTDTQYF. The DNA for the CDR3 is TGCGCCAGCAGCCGGCCGCAGGGGGTAACAGATACGCAGTATTTT.

V gene TRBV30 combines with J gene TRBJ1-2; D unclear. V was trimmed by 1 base and J by 7 bases, leaving 7 bases between them. Germline assignment: CDR1 GTSNPN and CDR2 SVGIG (reference sequence). The CDR3 runs 11 residues. The CDR3 DNA follows: TGTGCCTGGAGTGGAGGGTTTGGCTACACCTTC. Residues: CAWSGGFGYTF.

This clonotype was seen a handful of times. CDR3 sequence: CASSLWPVNSPLHF. The DNA for the CDR3 is TGTGCCAGCAGTTTATGGCCCGTAAATTCACCCCTCCACTTT. The rearrangement uses TRBV28 and TRBJ1-6; no firm D call. The CDR3 sequence is 14 residues long. Per germline, CDR1 MDHEN and CDR2 SYDVKM. With 0 bases removed from V and 7 bases from J, the gap between germline ends came to 7 bases.

This clonotype has only a few counts. The genes are TRBV7-9 and TRBJ1-1; a possible D gene is TRBD1 (6 bases). Deletions cut 5 bases from V and 0 bases from J, with 16 bases between. Looked up from germline, CDR1 is SEHNR and CDR2 is FQNEAQ (reference sequence). This CDR3 region has 16 residues. The CDR3 sequence is CASSPNRGGLNTEAFF. The CDR3 DNA sequence: TGTGCCAGCAGCCCTAACCGAGGGGGGCTGAACACTGAAGCTTTCTTT.

On this clonotype: A read error may be the cause here, since a much bigger clone is one base away. This sequence joins TRBV10-3 and TRBJ1-2; tentatively, D is TRBD1 (6 bases). Germline V lookup: CDR1 ENHRY, CDR2 SYGVKD. The CDR3 is 11 amino acids. The CDR3 reads CATGTTYDYTF. CDR3 DNA: TGTGCCACCGGGACAACATATGACTACACCTTC.

This clonotype occurred a few times. The chain recombines TRBV10-1 with TRBJ2-5; D is possibly TRBD2 (7 bases). This CDR3 contains 14 residues. CDR1 WNHNN and CDR2 SYGVQD come from the germline V gene (reference sequence). V was pared by 2 bases and J by 4 bases, with 11 bases between. The CDR3 DNA follows: TGCGCCAGCAGTGAGGGACTAGGGGGAGAGACCCAGTACTTC. Translating gives CASSEGLGGETQYF.

This chain uses TRBV11-1 with TRBJ1-1; D gene ambiguous. This CDR3 region has 14 residues. Germline V gives CDR1 SGHAT, CDR2 FQDESV (reference sequence). The ends were cut back, 3 bases at V and 4 bases at J, with 12 bases in the middle. The CDR3 sequence is CASSFYGWGTEAFF. CDR3 bases: TGTGCCAGCAGCTTTTATGGGTGGGGCACTGAAGCTTTCTTT.

This clonotype was observed at least ten times. The chain uses TRBV3-1 and TRBJ2-7, with TRBD2 identical over 10 bases. CDR1 and CDR2 (germline): LGHDT, YNNKEL (reference sequence). The V gene end was trimmed by 4 bases and the J gene end by 1 base; junction bases not matched to a gene: 4. The CDR3 length is 15 residues. This CDR3 reads CASSRGLAVSYEQYF. The CDR3 DNA follows: TGTGCCAGCAGCCGAGGACTAGCGGTATCCTACGAGCAGTACTTC.

This clonotype came up a few times. The CDR3 sequence: CASSSHFEKLFF. The CDR3 coding sequence is TGTGCCAGCAGTTCCCATTTTGAAAAACTGTTTTTT. This rearrangement joins TRBV28 to TRBJ1-4; D ambiguous. Germline CDR1 and CDR2: MDHEN and SYDVKM. Deletions cut 4 bases from V and 7 bases from J, with 7 bases between. The CDR3 length is 12 residues.

The chain carries TRBV7-2 and TRBJ2-5; TRBD2 matches at 8 bases. With 1 base clipped from V and 6 bases from J, the junction kept 7 bases outside the gene matches. The germline gives CDR1 SGHTA, CDR2 FQGNSA. CDR3 length: 15 residues. CDR3 nucleotide sequence: TGTGCCAGCAGCTTAGTAGCGGGAATGATTCAGACCCAGTACTTC. Amino acids: CASSLVAGMIQTQYF.

The chain is built from TRBV7-9 and TRBJ2-1; TRBD2 matches 15 bases. Trimming cost V 1 base and J 3 bases; bases outside gene matches: 4. Germline V gene sequence: CDR1 SEHNR, CDR2 FQNEAQ (reference sequence). The CDR3 has 18 amino acids. The CDR3 spells CASSLERTSGGGYNEQFF. In DNA form, the CDR3 reads TGTGCCAGCAGCTTAGAGAGGACTAGCGGGGGGGGCTACAATGAGCAGTTCTTC.

In this sample, this clonotype turned up a few times. As DNA, the CDR3 is TGCAGCGTGGAAAGGGAGACAGCTAACACTGAAGCTTTCTTT. This gives the protein CSVERETANTEAFF. The genes are TRBV29-1 and TRBJ1-1, with D perhaps matching TRBD1 (5 bases). The CDR3 totals 14 residues. V lost 6 bases and J lost 2, with 16 bases in between. The germline gives CDR1 SQVTM, CDR2 ANQGSEA.

The rearrangement links TRBV24-1 to TRBJ2-1, with D hard to call. The CDR3 sequence is 13 residues long. Germline V CDR1 and CDR2: KGHDR, SFDVKD. Trimming pared 5 bases from V and 0 bases from J, leaving 4 bases between. The CDR3 here is CATSAGSYNEQFF. In DNA form, the CDR3 reads TGTGCCACCAGTGCGGGCTCCTACAATGAGCAGTTCTTC.

The gene calls are TRBV15 and TRBJ2-4; 8 nucleotides agree with TRBD1. The last part of the DNA fits TRBJ2-7 better; the J call may be wrong. The CDR3 runs to 15 residues. Per the germline V gene, CDR1 is LNHNV and CDR2 is YYDKDF (reference sequence). DNA for the CDR3: TGTGCCACCAGCAGAGACCCAGGGGGCGGGGACGAGCAGTACTTC. It yields the protein CATSRDPGGGDEQYF.

This clonotype appeared once. The chain couples TRBV10-2 to TRBJ2-1; 9 positions agree with TRBD2. V lost 8 bases to trimming and J lost 10 bases; unmatched junction nucleotides: 12. The CDR3 loop spans 14 amino acids. Germline V gene data show CDR1 as WSHSY and CDR2 as SAAADI. The CDR3 DNA is TGCGCCAGCGCTGCTAGCGGGGTATCCTACGAGCAGTTCTTC. Amino acids: CASAASGVSYEQFF.

The rearrangement links TRBV7-9 to TRBJ1-6, with 9 bases fitting TRBD1. The CDR3 runs to 14 residues. V lost 5 bases, J lost 8 bases, and 4 bases stayed unmatched. The germline V gene has CDR1 SEHNR and CDR2 FQNEAQ (reference sequence). The CDR3 DNA sequence: TGTGCCAGCAGCACCGGGGACAGGGATTCACCCCTCCACTTT. Translation gives CASSTGDRDSPLHF. Drawing the rest from reference TRBV7-9 and TRBJ1-6, the complete variable domain is DTGVSQNPRHKITKRGQNVTFRCDPISEHNRLYWYRQTLGQGPEFLTYFQNEAQLEKSRLLSDRFSAERPKGSFSTLEIQRTEQGDSAMYLCASSTGDRDSPLHFGNGTRLTVT.

The chain joins TRBV7-8 to TRBJ2-2; 7 bases are shared with TRBD1. CDR3 length: 16 residues. Germline-derived CDR1 and CDR2 are SGHVS and FQNEAQ. J was trimmed by 5 bases and V by 1 base; bases with no gene match: 7. The CDR3 coding sequence is TGTGCCAGCAGCTTAGGTACAGGGGTTCAGACCGGGGAGCTGTTTTTT. It codes for CASSLGTGVQTGELFF.

The gene calls are TRBV5-1 and TRBJ2-5; 8 nucleotides align to TRBD2. The CDR3 loop spans 14 amino acids. V lost 4 bases and J lost 5; bases outside the gene matches: 7. CDR1 SGHRS and CDR2 YFSETQ come from the germline V gene. CDR3 sequence reads: CASSDRGGTETQYF. CDR3 in DNA: TGCGCCAGCAGCGACCGGGGGGGCACGGAGACCCAGTACTTC.

This clonotype was recorded a few times. The rearrangement uses TRBV20-1 and TRBJ1-4; TRBD1 matches 7 bases. This CDR3 has 12 amino acids. Unmatched junction bases numbered 8, after V lost 0 bases and J lost 16 bases. From germline, CDR1 is DFQATT and CDR2 SNEGSKA (reference sequence). CDR3 in amino acids: CSARDPGRTGFF. Written as DNA, the CDR3 is TGCAGTGCTAGAGATCCAGGCCGGACAGGGTTTTTT.

This clonotype was observed a handful of times. The V call is TRBV20-1, the J call TRBJ1-1; D is unclear. V was shortened by 1 base and J by 1 base, with 10 bases between the two germline ends. Per germline, CDR1 DFQATT and CDR2 SNEGSKA (reference sequence). This CDR3 spans 14 amino acids. CDR3 sequence reads: CSARGKGGNTEAFF. CDR3 sequence (DNA): TGCAGTGCTAGAGGGAAGGGAGGGAACACTGAAGCTTTCTTT.

The V call is TRBV7-2, the J call TRBJ2-7; 7 bases align to TRBD2. The germline V gene has CDR1 SGHTA and CDR2 FQGNSA. V was pared by 8 bases and J by 4 bases, with 8 bases of the junction left unmatched. The CDR3 runs 13 residues. CDR3 in amino acids: CASWPGGVYEQYF. The CDR3 region has the DNA TGTGCCAGCTGGCCTGGGGGGGTTTACGAGCAGTACTTC.

This clonotype was picked up a small number of times. This sequence joins TRBV20-1 and TRBJ2-3; D is ambiguous. The V gene's germline CDR1 is DFQATT and CDR2 SNEGSKA (reference sequence). With 5 bases removed from V and 2 bases from J, the gap between germline ends came to 14 bases. This CDR3 comprises 14 residues. CDR3: CSASRLVDTDTQYF. CDR3 DNA sequence: TGCAGTGCTTCCCGGCTGGTAGACACAGATACGCAGTATTTT.